This T cell receptor beta chain is drawn from a study of identical twins. Study-level points and caveats: Zero-insertion findings could be partly confounded by invariant cells (MAIT and iNKT cells). Less excess twin sharing appeared in beta out-of-frame sequences.

Unique molecular identifiers were present on cDNA, and template switching added a universal primer site. Each CDR3 protein gets one entry after TCRdb re-called the 5' RACE reads with MiXCR. The table has around 490,000 distinct CDR3 sequences, roughly an eighth seen once; the top ten hold 0.98%. As for this clonotype: Its antigen is as yet unknown.

These same records also appear under a second study, on yellow fever vaccine responses in identical twins.

What was sequenced was CD4+ T cells sorted from blood. The origin of this receptor is a woman between 18 and 29 years old in good health.

This CDR3 is CASSPLGTSGMGTDTQYF. In DNA form, the CDR3 reads TGTGCCAGCAGTCCTTTGGGGACTAGCGGGATGGGCACAGATACGCAGTATTTT. V usage is TRBV27 and J usage is TRBJ2-3, with 13 bases matching TRBD2. Germline loops: CDR1 MNHEY, CDR2 SMNVEV (reference sequence). The CDR3 contains 18 residues. The junction had 9 bases not matched to a gene; V was cut back by 5 bases and J by 1 base.